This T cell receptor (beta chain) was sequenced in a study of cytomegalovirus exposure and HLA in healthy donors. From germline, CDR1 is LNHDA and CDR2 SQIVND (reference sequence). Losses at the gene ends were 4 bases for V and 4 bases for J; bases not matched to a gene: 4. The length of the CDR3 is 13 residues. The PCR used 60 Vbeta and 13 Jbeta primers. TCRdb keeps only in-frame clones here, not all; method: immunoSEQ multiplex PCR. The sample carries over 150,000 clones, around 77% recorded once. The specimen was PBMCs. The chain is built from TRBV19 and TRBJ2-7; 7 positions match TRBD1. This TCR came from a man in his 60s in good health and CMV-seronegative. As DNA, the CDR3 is TGTGCCAGTAGTACTAGACAGGGATACGAGCAGTACTTC. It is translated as CASSTRQGYEQYF. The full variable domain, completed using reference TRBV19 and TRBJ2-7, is DGGITQSPKYLFRKEGQNVTLSCEQNLNHDAMYWYRQDPGQGLRLIYYSQIVNDFQKGDIAEGYSVSREKKESFPLTVTSAQKNPTAFYLCASSTRQGYEQYFGPGTRLTVT.